This T cell receptor (beta chain) is drawn from a study of CD8+ T cells in alopecia areata. Study results and limitations: Normal skin contains resident alphabeta T cells, and these are also sequenced in scalp samples.

PBMC-derived CD4+ and CD8+ T cells were sorted. cDNA reverse transcribed from extracted RNA served as the sequencing template. TCRdb's copy holds only in-frame clones and misses some; the assay was immunoSEQ multiplex PCR. This table has 150,000 or so clones, about 54% appearing once. As to this clone: The antigen remains unidentified.

The germline gives CDR1 MGHDK, CDR2 SYGVNS. The V gene lost 1 base and the J gene lost 0 bases, with 13 bases spanning the gap. The CDR3 totals 17 residues. The chain carries TRBV25-1 and TRBJ2-4, with D tentatively TRBD2 (6 bases). The TCR originated in a human donor in good health. The sample taken for sequencing was CD4+ T cells sorted from blood. The CDR3 nucleotides are TGTGCCAGCAGTGAATCAGGGACTCGGATAGCCAAAAACATTCAGTACTTC. Residues: CASSESGTRIAKNIQYF.